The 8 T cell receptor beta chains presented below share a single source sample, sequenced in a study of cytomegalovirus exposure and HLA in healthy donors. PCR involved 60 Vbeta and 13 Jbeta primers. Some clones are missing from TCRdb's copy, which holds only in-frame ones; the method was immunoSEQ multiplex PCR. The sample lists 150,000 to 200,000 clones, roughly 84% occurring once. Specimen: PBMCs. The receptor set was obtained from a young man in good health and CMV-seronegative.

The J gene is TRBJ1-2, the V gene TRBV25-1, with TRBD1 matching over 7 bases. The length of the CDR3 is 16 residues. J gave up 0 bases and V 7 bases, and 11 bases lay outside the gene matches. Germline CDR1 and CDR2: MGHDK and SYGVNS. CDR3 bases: TGTGCCAGCAACGGCGAAGGGGGCGCTTCTAACTATGGCTACACCTTC. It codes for CASNGEGGASNYGYTF.

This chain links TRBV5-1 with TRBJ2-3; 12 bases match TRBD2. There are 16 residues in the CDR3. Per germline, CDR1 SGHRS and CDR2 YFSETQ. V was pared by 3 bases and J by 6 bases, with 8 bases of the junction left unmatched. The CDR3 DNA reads TGCGCCAGCAGCTCCTTGACTAGCGGGAGTGGCGATACGCAGTATTTT. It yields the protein CASSSLTSGSGDTQYF. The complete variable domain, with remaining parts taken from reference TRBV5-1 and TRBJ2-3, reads KAGVTQTPRYLIKTRGQQVTLSCSPISGHRSVSWYQQTPGQGLQFLFEYFSETQRNKGNFPGRFSGRQFSNSRSEMNVSTLELGDSALYLCASSSLTSGSGDTQYFGPGTRLTVL.

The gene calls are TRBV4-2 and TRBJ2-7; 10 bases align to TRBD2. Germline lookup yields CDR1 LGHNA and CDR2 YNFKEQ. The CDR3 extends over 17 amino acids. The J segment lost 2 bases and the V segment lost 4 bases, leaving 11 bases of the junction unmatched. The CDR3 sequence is CASSRDLAGATTYEQYF. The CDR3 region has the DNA TGTGCCAGCAGCCGAGACCTAGCGGGGGCGACGACCTACGAGCAGTACTTC.

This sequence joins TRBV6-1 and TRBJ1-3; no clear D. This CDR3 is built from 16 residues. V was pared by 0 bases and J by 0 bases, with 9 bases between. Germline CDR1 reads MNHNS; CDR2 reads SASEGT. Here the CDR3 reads CASSEAKRGSGNTIYF. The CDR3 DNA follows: TGTGCCAGCAGTGAAGCGAAGCGGGGCTCTGGAAACACCATATATTTT.

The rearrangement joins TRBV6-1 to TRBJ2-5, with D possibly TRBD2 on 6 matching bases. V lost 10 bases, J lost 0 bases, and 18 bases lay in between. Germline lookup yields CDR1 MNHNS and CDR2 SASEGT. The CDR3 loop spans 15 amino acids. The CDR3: CANLIGTSYQETQYF. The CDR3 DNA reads TGTGCCAATCTTATAGGGACTTCGTACCAAGAGACCCAGTACTTC.

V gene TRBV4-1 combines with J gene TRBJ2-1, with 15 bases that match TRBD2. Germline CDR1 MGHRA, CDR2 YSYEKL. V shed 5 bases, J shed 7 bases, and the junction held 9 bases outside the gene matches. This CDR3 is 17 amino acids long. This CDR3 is CASSGATGTSGRNEQFF. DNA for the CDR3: TGCGCCAGCAGCGGAGCAACCGGGACTAGCGGGAGGAATGAGCAGTTCTTC.

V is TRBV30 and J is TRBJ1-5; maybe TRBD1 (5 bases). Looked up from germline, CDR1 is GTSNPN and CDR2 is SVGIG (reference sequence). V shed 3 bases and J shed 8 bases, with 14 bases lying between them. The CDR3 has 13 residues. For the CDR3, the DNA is TGTGCCTGGAGCCAGGGTACCCTAAAGCCCCAGCATTTT. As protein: CAWSQGTLKPQHF.

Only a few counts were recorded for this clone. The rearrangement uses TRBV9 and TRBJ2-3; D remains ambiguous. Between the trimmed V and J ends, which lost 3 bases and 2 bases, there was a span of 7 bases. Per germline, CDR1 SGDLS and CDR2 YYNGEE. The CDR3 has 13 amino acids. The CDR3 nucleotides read TGTGCCAGCAGCGCCCGTGTCACAGATACGCAGTATTTT. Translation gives CASSARVTDTQYF.